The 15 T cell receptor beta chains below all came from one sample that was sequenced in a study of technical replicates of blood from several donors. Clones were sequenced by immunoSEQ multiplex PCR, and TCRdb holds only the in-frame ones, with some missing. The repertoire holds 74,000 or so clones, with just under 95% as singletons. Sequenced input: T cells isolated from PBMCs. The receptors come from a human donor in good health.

CDR3 sequence: CSVDSGDTQYF. For the CDR3, the DNA is TGCAGCGTTGACAGCGGGGATACGCAGTATTTT. The chain recombines TRBV29-1 with TRBJ2-3, with D possibly being TRBD2 (6 bases). This CDR3 contains 11 residues. The V gene lost 3 bases and the J gene lost 6 bases, with 7 bases spanning the gap. Per the germline V gene, CDR1 is SQVTM and CDR2 is ANQGSEA.

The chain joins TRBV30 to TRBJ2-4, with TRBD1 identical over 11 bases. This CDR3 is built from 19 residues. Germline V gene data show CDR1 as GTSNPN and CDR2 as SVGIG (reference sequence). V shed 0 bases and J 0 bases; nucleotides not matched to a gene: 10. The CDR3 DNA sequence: TGTGCCTGGAGTGTATACGGGACAGGGGGTTATCAAGCCAAAAACATTCAGTACTTC. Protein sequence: CAWSVYGTGGYQAKNIQYF.

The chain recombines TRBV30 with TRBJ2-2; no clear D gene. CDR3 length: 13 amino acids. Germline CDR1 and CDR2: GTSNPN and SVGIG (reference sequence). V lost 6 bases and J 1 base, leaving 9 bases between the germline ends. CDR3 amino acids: CACSNLNTGELFF. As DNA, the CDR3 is TGTGCCTGCTCTAACTTGAACACCGGGGAGCTGTTTTTT.

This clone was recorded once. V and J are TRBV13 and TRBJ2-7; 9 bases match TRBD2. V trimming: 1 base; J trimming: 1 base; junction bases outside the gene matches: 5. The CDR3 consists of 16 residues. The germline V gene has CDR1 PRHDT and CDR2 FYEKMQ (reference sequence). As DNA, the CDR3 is TGTGCCAGCAGCTTAGAACTAGCGGGCATATCCTACGAGCAGTACTTC. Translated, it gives CASSLELAGISYEQYF.

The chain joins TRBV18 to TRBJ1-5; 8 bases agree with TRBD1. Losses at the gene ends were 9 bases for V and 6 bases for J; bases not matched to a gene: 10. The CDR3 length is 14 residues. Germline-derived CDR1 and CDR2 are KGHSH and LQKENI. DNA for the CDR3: TGTGCCAGTTCAGTGGACAGGGTAGGTCAGCCCCAGCATTTT. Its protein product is CASSVDRVGQPQHF.

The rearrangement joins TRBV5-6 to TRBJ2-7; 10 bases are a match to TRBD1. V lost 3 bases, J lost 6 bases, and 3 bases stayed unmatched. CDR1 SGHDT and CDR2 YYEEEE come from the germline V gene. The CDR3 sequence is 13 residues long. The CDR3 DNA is TGTGCCAGCAGCTGGGACAGGGGCGGCGAGCAGTACTTC. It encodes CASSWDRGGEQYF.

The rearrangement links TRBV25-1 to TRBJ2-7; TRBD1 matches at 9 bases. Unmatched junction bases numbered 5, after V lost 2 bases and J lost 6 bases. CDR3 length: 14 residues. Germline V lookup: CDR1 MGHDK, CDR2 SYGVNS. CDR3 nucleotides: TGTGCCAGCAGTGAACCGGGACAGGGTGCCGAGCAGTACTTC. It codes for CASSEPGQGAEQYF.

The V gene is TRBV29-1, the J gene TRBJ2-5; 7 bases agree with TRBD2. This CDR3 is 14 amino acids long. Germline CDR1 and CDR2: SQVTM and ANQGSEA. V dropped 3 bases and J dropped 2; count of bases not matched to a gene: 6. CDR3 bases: TGCAGCGTTGACAGGGAGGGAATACAAGAGACCCAGTACTTC. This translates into CSVDREGIQETQYF.

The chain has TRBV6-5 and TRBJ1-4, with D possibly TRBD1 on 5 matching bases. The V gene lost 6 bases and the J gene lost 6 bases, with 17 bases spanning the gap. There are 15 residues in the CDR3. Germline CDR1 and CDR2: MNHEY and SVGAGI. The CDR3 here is CASSERGYGDEKLFF. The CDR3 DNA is TGTGCCAGCAGCGAAAGGGGCTACGGAGATGAAAAACTGTTTTTT.

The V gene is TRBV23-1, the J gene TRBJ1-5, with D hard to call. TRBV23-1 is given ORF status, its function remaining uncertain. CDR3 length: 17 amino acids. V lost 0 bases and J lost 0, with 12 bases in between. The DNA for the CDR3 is TGCGCCAGCAGTCAATCTCCCTTACGGGATAGCAATCAGCCCCAGCATTTT. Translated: CASSQSPLRDSNQPQHF.

CDR3 sequence: CASREQGNTEAFF. For the CDR3, the DNA is TGTGCCAGCAGAGAACAGGGGAACACTGAAGCTTTCTTT. This chain joins TRBV28 and TRBJ1-1; possibly TRBD1 for D (6 bases). The CDR3 is 13 residues long. Germline V gene lookup returns CDR1 MDHEN and CDR2 SYDVKM. V was trimmed by 6 bases and J by 1 base, leaving 9 bases between them.

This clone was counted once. As DNA, the CDR3 is TGTGCCAGCAGTTTAGGACAGGGGGCGGTCTATGGCTACACCTTC. It is translated as CASSLGQGAVYGYTF. The gene calls are TRBV27 and TRBJ1-2; 11 bases agree with TRBD1. The V gene's germline CDR1 is MNHEY and CDR2 SMNVEV (reference sequence). The CDR3 spans 15 residues. Losses at the gene ends were 2 bases for V and 4 bases for J; bases not matched to a gene: 3.

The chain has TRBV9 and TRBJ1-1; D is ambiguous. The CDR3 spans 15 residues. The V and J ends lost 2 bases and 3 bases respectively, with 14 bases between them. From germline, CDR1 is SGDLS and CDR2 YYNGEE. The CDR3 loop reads CASSVAGRVDTEAFF. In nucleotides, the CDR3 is TGTGCCAGCAGCGTGGCAGGTCGAGTGGACACTGAAGCTTTCTTT.

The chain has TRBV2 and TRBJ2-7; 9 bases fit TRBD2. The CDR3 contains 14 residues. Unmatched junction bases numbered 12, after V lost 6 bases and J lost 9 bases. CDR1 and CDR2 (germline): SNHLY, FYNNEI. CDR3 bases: TGTGCCAGCAGCCCGGGACTAGCAGTAGGCGGGCAGTACTTC. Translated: CASSPGLAVGGQYF.

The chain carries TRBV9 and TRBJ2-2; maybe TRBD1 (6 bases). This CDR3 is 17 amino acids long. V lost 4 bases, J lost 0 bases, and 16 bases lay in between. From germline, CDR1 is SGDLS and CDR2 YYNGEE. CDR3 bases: TGTGCCAGCAGCTTAAACCTGGGACATACGAACACCGGGGAGCTGTTTTTT. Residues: CASSLNLGHTNTGELFF.